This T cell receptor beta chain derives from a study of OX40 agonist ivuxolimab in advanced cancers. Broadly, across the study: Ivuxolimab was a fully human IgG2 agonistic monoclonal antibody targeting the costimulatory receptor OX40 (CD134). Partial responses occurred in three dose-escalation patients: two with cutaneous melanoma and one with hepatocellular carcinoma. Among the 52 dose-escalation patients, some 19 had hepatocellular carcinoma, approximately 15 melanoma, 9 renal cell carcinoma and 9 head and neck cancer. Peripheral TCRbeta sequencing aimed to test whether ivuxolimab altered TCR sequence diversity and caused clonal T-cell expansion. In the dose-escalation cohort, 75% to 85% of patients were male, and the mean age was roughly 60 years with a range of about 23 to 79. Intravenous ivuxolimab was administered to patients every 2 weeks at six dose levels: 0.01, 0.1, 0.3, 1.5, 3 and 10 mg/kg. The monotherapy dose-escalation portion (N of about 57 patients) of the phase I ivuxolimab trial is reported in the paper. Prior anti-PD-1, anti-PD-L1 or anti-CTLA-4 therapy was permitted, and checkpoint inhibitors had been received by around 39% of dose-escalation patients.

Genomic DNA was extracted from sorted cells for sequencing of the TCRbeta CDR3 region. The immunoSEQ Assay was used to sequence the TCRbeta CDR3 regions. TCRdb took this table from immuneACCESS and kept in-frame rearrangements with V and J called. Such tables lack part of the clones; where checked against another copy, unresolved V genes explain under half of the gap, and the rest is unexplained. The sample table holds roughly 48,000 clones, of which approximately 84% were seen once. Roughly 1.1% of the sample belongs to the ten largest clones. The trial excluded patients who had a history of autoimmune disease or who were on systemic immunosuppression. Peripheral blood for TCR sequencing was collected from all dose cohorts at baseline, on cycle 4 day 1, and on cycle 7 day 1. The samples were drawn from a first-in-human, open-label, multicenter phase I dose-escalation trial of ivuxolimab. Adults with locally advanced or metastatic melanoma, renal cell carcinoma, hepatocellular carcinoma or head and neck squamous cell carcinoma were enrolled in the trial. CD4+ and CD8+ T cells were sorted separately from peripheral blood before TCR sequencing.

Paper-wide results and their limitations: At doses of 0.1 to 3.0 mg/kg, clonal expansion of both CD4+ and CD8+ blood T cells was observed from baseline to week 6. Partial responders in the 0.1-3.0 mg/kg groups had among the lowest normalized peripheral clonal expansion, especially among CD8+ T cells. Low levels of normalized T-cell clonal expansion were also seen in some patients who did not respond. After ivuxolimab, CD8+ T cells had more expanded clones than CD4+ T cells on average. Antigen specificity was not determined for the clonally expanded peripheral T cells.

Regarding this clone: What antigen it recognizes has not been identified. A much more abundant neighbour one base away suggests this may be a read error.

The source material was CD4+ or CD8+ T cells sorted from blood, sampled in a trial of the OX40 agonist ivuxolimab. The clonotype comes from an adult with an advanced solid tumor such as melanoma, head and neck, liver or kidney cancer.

Read as DNA, the sequence is TGTGCCAGCAGTGAAGGGTCCCTCTCCTACGAGCAGTACTTC. It is translated as CASSEGSLSYEQYF. The chain uses TRBV2 and TRBJ2-5, with no confidently assigned D gene. TRBJ2-7 explains the end of the DNA better; the J call may be wrong. Sequences SNHLY (CDR1) and FYNNEI (CDR2) are obtained from the germline V gene. From the cysteine through the phenylalanine, the CDR3 covers 14 amino acids. The sequence is cut down to CDR3 DNA, 42 bases in frame from base 1.